The TCR beta chain under discussion was sequenced for a study of T cell repertoires in cytomegalovirus infection. Study-level information: From public TCR beta signatures came an indication of both CMV infection and matching HLA type. Study results and limitations: Adding up the frequency of public TCR beta families identified people who carried CMV plus the relevant HLA. Clonotypes of TCR beta that were HLA-C-restricted and CMV-specific dominated the ex vivo response.

TCRdb reanalysed the reads using MiXCR and keeps one entry per CDR3 protein. Of 150,000 to 160,000 distinct CDR3 sequences in the sample, around 22% are singletons; the top ten hold 9.5% to 13%. As regards this clonotype: The antigen is unknown.

What was sequenced was PBMCs. The receptor comes from a human donor in good health (CMV status not recorded). Some clones in this sample may be carry-over from other donors' samples.

In DNA, the CDR3 is TGTGCCAGCAGCCCGGCTGAGCGGGGGGACTCCTACGAGCAGTACTTC. Translated: CASSPAERGDSYEQYF. The chain carries TRBV11-2 and TRBJ2-7; the match to TRBD2 covers 9 bases. The CDR3 sequence is 16 residues long. Germline loops: CDR1 SGHAT, CDR2 FQNNGV. Losses at the gene ends were 5 bases for V and 0 bases for J; bases not matched to a gene: 8.